The 30 T cell receptor beta chains presented below share a single source sample, sequenced in a study of T cell responses to AZD1222 COVID-19 vaccine. Sequencing used immunoSEQ multiplex PCR; TCRdb keeps in-frame clones, though not all of them. This sample has 90,000 to 150,000 clones, with around 90% found just once. The sample here was peripheral blood, taken 28 days after the second AZD1222 dose. The source of these receptors is an adult who received the AZD1222 COVID-19 vaccine.

V is TRBV7-2 and J is TRBJ2-7; 11 nucleotides match TRBD2. Germline V gene data show CDR1 as SGHTA and CDR2 as FQGNSA. J lost 4 bases, V lost 4 bases, and 9 bases had no gene match. There are 16 residues in the CDR3. For the CDR3, the DNA is TGTGCCAGCAGCTCCTTAGCGGGGGGGCCTTTATACGAGCAGTACTTC. Translating gives CASSSLAGGPLYEQYF.

This chain links TRBV6-5 with TRBJ2-2; no definite D call. Germline V gives CDR1 MNHEY, CDR2 SVGAGI. CDR3 size: 14 residues. Trimming stripped 2 bases from V and 2 bases from J, with 6 bases between. Here the CDR3 reads CASSYGYNTGELFF. The CDR3 bases are TGTGCCAGCAGTTACGGATACAACACCGGGGAGCTGTTTTTT.

The chain couples TRBV5-1 to TRBJ2-5, with D perhaps matching TRBD1 (6 bases). CDR3 size: 15 residues. V was shortened by 4 bases and J by 2 bases, with 15 bases between the two germline ends. Germline loops: CDR1 SGHRS, CDR2 YFSETQ. CDR3 DNA: TGCGCCAGCAGCGGGGGTTCCGGGACACAAGAGACCCAGTACTTC. Its translation: CASSGGSGTQETQYF.

The chain recombines TRBV6-2 or TRBV6-3 with TRBJ2-7; 8 bases map to TRBD1. CDR1 is MNHEY and CDR2 is SVGEGT in the germline V gene. There are 13 residues in the CDR3. The V gene end was trimmed by 5 bases and the J gene end by 6 bases; junction bases not matched to a gene: 6. CDR3 region: CASSPSDRGEQYF. The CDR3 bases are TGTGCCAGCAGTCCATCCGACAGGGGCGAGCAGTACTTC.

The chain carries TRBV4-1 and TRBJ1-1; D is possibly TRBD1 (6 bases). CDR3 length: 17 amino acids. Germline V gene sequence: CDR1 MGHRA, CDR2 YSYEKL. Trimming left V 0 bases short and J 0 bases short, with 14 bases between. DNA for the CDR3: TGCGCCAGCAGCCAAGACTGGACAGCCTTCATGAACACTGAAGCTTTCTTT. The encoded protein is CASSQDWTAFMNTEAFF.

This clone showed up just a few times. The chain is built from TRBV19 and TRBJ2-5; 12 positions agree with TRBD2. Trimming at V came to 5 bases and at J to 5 bases, leaving 6 bases not matched to a gene. This CDR3 is built from 15 residues. Germline-derived CDR1 and CDR2 are LNHDA and SQIVND (reference sequence). The chain's CDR3 is CASSARTSGVETQYF. DNA of the CDR3: TGTGCCAGTAGTGCCCGGACTAGCGGGGTTGAGACCCAGTACTTC.

The chain couples TRBV6-5 to TRBJ2-7; a weak D match, TRBD1 (5 bases). Per the germline V gene, CDR1 is MNHEY and CDR2 is SVGAGI. The V and J ends lost 2 bases and 7 bases respectively, with 12 bases between them. The CDR3 is made up of 13 amino acids. The CDR3 sequence is CASSYAGQWEQYF. The DNA for the CDR3 is TGTGCCAGCAGTTACGCAGGGCAATGGGAGCAGTACTTC.

V is TRBV2 and J is TRBJ2-1, with unresolved D. CDR3 length: 14 residues. In germline, CDR1 is SNHLY, CDR2 FYNNEI. Trimming shortened V by 8 bases and J by 2 bases, and 13 bases separated the two germline ends. CDR3 amino acids: CASEKHSTYNEQFF. CDR3 sequence (DNA): TGTGCCAGCGAGAAACACTCGACCTACAATGAGCAGTTCTTC.

The V and J genes are TRBV5-1 and TRBJ2-1, with TRBD1 matching 9 bases. Germline loops: CDR1 SGHRS, CDR2 YFSETQ. Unmatched junction bases numbered 2, after V lost 3 bases and J lost 1 base. The CDR3 spans 15 residues. The CDR3 sequence is CASSSGQGSYNEQFF. In DNA, the CDR3 is TGCGCCAGCAGCTCCGGACAGGGGTCCTACAATGAGCAGTTCTTC.

The V gene is TRBV29-1, the J gene TRBJ2-2; TRBD2 agrees at 7 bases. CDR1 and CDR2 from the germline V gene are SQVTM and ANQGSEA. The CDR3 is 13 amino acids. V lost 3 bases to trimming and J lost 6 bases; unmatched junction nucleotides: 4. CDR3 amino acids: CSVDTGGSGELFF. DNA of the CDR3: TGCAGCGTTGATACCGGGGGGTCCGGGGAGCTGTTTTTT.

The chain joins TRBV19 to TRBJ2-6, with a weak D call TRBD2 (6 bases). The germline V gene has CDR1 LNHDA and CDR2 SQIVND (reference sequence). CDR3 length: 16 amino acids. The V and J ends lost 6 bases and 0 bases respectively, with 12 bases between them. The CDR3 loop is CASSMGGISGANVLTF. DNA of the CDR3: TGTGCCAGTAGCATGGGGGGAATCTCTGGGGCCAACGTCCTGACTTTC.

The chain carries TRBV14 and TRBJ1-3; D is undetermined. V dropped 4 bases and J dropped 0 bases, with 10 bases sitting between them. The CDR3 spans 15 residues. Germline-derived CDR1 and CDR2 are SGHDN and FVKESK. CDR3 DNA: TGTGCCAGCAGCCCACAGCACCTCTCTGGAAACACCATATATTTT. Translating gives CASSPQHLSGNTIYF.

Here the CDR3 reads CASSHDSSRPSYTF. CDR3 coding DNA: TGCGCCAGCAGCCATGATAGTTCGAGACCGAGCTACACCTTC. The chain is built from TRBV4-3 and TRBJ1-2; no reliable D call. V shed 3 bases and J shed 9 bases, with 17 bases lying between them. Germline V gene lookup returns CDR1 LGHNA and CDR2 YSLEER. CDR3 length: 14 residues.

The rearrangement links TRBV19 to TRBJ2-2; unclear D gene. The CDR3 spans 12 residues. V shed 5 bases and J shed 6 bases, with 7 bases lying between them. In germline, CDR1 is LNHDA, CDR2 SQIVND (reference sequence). The CDR3 here is CASSHGAGELFF. The DNA for the CDR3 is TGTGCCAGTAGTCACGGAGCCGGGGAGCTGTTTTTT.

The genes are TRBV6-5 and TRBJ1-2; TRBD1 matches 10 bases. The V and J ends lost 6 bases and 4 bases, in that order; junction bases with no gene match: 8. Per germline, CDR1 MNHEY and CDR2 SVGAGI. The CDR3 has 15 amino acids. This CDR3 reads CASRHPGQGTYGYTF. The DNA for the CDR3 is TGTGCCAGCAGGCACCCGGGACAGGGGACCTATGGCTACACCTTC.

The genes are TRBV20-1 and TRBJ1-1, with no clear D. The CDR3 sequence is 13 residues long. CDR1 DFQATT and CDR2 SNEGSKA come from the germline V gene (reference sequence). Between the trimmed V and J ends, which lost 3 bases and 1 base, there was a span of 9 bases. This chain's CDR3 is CSASLYSNTEAFF. As DNA, the CDR3 is TGCAGTGCTAGTTTATATTCGAACACTGAAGCTTTCTTT.

This chain connects TRBV14 to TRBJ1-2; D is unresolved. CDR1 and CDR2 from the germline V gene are SGHDN and FVKESK. V dropped 0 bases and J dropped 4 bases, with 12 bases sitting between them. This CDR3 is 15 amino acids long. The CDR3 sequence is CASSQDRQYSYGYTF. CDR3 nucleotide sequence: TGTGCCAGCAGCCAAGACCGGCAGTATAGCTATGGCTACACCTTC.

The rearrangement uses TRBV27 and TRBJ1-6; 7 nucleotides align to TRBD1. This CDR3 contains 14 residues. Germline V gene data show CDR1 as MNHEY and CDR2 as SMNVEV (reference sequence). The V and J ends lost 9 bases and 6 bases, in that order; junction bases with no gene match: 8. CDR3 loop: CASGSRGFNSPLHF. The CDR3 DNA sequence: TGTGCCAGTGGGAGCAGGGGGTTTAATTCACCCCTCCACTTT.

The V gene is TRBV5-1, the J gene TRBJ1-1; no firm D call. V lost 4 bases to trimming and J lost 0 bases, with 10 bases between them. The CDR3 totals 14 residues. The V gene's germline CDR1 is SGHRS and CDR2 YFSETQ. CDR3 amino acids: CASSPGLVNTEAFF. DNA of the CDR3: TGCGCCAGCAGCCCCGGACTGGTGAACACTGAAGCTTTCTTT. Looking up the rest from reference TRBV5-1 and TRBJ1-1 gives the full variable domain: KAGVTQTPRYLIKTRGQQVTLSCSPISGHRSVSWYQQTPGQGLQFLFEYFSETQRNKGNFPGRFSGRQFSNSRSEMNVSTLELGDSALYLCASSPGLVNTEAFFGQGTRLTVV.

A remark on this clone: One end of the junction varies from germline; a read error may be responsible. Other DNA sequences in this specimen translate into the identical CDR3. The genes are TRBV15 and TRBJ1-2; 8 nucleotides match TRBD1. The CDR3 is 13 residues long. In germline, CDR1 is LNHNV, CDR2 YYDKDF (reference sequence). This CDR3 is CATSRDRGDGYTF. As DNA, the CDR3 is TGCGCCACCAGCAGAGACAGGGGAGATGGCTACACCTTC.

This clone was seen once. V is TRBV11-2 and J is TRBJ2-2, with 7 bases aligning to TRBD1. The CDR3 totals 16 residues. The V gene's germline CDR1 is SGHAT and CDR2 FQNNGV. Trimming cost V 5 bases and J 2 bases; bases outside gene matches: 8. The CDR3 DNA reads TGTGCCAGCAGCGTAAGACAGGGTAGTAACACCGGGGAGCTGTTTTTT. It translates to CASSVRQGSNTGELFF.

The gene calls are TRBV19 and TRBJ1-2, with a tentative D call TRBD1 (6 bases). V gave up 0 bases and J gave up 7 bases, with 18 bases separating them. CDR1 is LNHDA, CDR2 SQIVND, per germline (reference sequence). This CDR3 has 16 residues. Here the CDR3 reads CASSIDPAAGAVGYTF. In nucleotides, the CDR3 is TGTGCCAGTAGTATAGATCCTGCGGCAGGGGCGGTTGGCTACACCTTC.

The gene calls are TRBV10-3 and TRBJ1-2; D might be TRBD1 (6 bases). Germline values: CDR1 ENHRY, CDR2 SYGVKD. The CDR3 is made up of 15 amino acids. The V end lost 2 bases, the J end lost 1 base, and 11 bases lay between the germline ends. CDR3 nucleotide sequence: TGTGCCATCAGTGAGCCAGGGGTATTTAACTATGGCTACACCTTC. It codes for CAISEPGVFNYGYTF.

The chain is built from TRBV4-1 and TRBJ1-4; D gene ambiguous. The CDR3 spans 15 residues. Germline values: CDR1 MGHRA, CDR2 YSYEKL. The V end lost 6 bases, the J end lost 0 bases, and 11 bases lay between the germline ends. This CDR3 is CASRSRTATNEKLFF. The CDR3 bases are TGCGCCAGCAGGTCCAGGACCGCAACTAATGAAAAACTGTTTTTT.

The rearrangement joins TRBV19 to TRBJ1-1; D possibly corresponds to TRBD1 (6 bases). V lost 3 bases, J lost 5 bases, and 16 bases lay in between. CDR1 and CDR2 (germline): LNHDA, SQIVND (reference sequence). The CDR3 has 15 residues. CDR3: CASSIVSEGGTEAFF. CDR3 bases: TGTGCCAGTAGTATCGTCTCCGAGGGGGGGACTGAAGCTTTCTTT.

The chain joins TRBV28 to TRBJ2-7; no definite D call. The CDR3 covers 12 residues. The V end lost 3 bases, the J end lost 3 bases, and 6 bases lay between the germline ends. The germline CDR1 and CDR2 sequences are MDHEN and SYDVKM. DNA of the CDR3: TGTGCCAGCAGTTTGGGGTACTACGAGCAGTACTTC. Residues: CASSLGYYEQYF.

The V call is TRBV27, the J call TRBJ1-2, with 12 bases fitting TRBD1. Germline values: CDR1 MNHEY, CDR2 SMNVEV (reference sequence). The CDR3 length is 15 residues. Losses at the gene ends were 8 bases for V and 1 base for J; bases not matched to a gene: 5. CDR3 amino acids: CASRGQGAYNYGYTF. CDR3 nucleotide sequence: TGTGCCAGCCGGGGACAGGGGGCTTATAACTATGGCTACACCTTC.

As DNA, the CDR3 is TGTGCCAGCAGCCACGGACTAGCGGGGGCCCGCCAAGAGACCCAGTACTTC. Translated: CASSHGLAGARQETQYF. The rearrangement links TRBV7-2 to TRBJ2-5, with 13 positions matching TRBD2. In germline, CDR1 is SGHTA, CDR2 FQGNSA. With 5 bases clipped from V and 1 base from J, the junction kept 7 bases outside the gene matches. The CDR3 sequence is 17 residues long.

The chain recombines TRBV12-3 or TRBV12-4 with TRBJ2-2; D perhaps matches TRBD1 (6 bases). Trimming left V 6 bases short and J 2 bases short, with 7 bases between. The CDR3 spans 13 residues. The CDR3 sequence is CASRQGNTGELFF. For the CDR3, the DNA is TGTGCCAGCAGACAGGGAAACACCGGGGAGCTGTTTTTT.

V and J are TRBV12-3 or TRBV12-4 and TRBJ2-1; possible D gene TRBD2, 6 bases. The CDR3 is made up of 13 amino acids. The V gene lost 5 bases and the J gene lost 8 bases, with 13 bases spanning the gap. This chain's CDR3 is CASSPVGGYEQFF. As DNA, the CDR3 is TGTGCCAGCAGTCCCGTCGGAGGGTATGAGCAGTTCTTC.